This entry features one T cell receptor beta chain sequence. Its target is not known. The entry originates in a study of Ad26.COV2.S vaccination and SARS-CoV-2 variants. Overall study context: Ad26.COV2.S, an intramuscular injection, was given once or twice 56 days apart. Study findings and constraints: The authors reported substantial breadth in spike-specific CD8+ and CD4+ T cell responses after vaccination.

The germline gives CDR1 MNHEY, CDR2 SVGAGI. The CDR3 is made up of 15 amino acids. Trimming shortened V by 0 bases and J by 0 bases, and 6 bases separated the two germline ends. TCRdb's copy holds only in-frame clones and misses some; the assay was immunoSEQ multiplex PCR. The sample contains a few hundred thousand clones, 75% to 90% of which appear only once. Treatment: 15 to 20 received Ad26.COV2.S at low or high dose, single or two shots; several received placebo; per-sample allocation not given. After the first vaccine or placebo injection, samples were drawn on day 63. This chain connects TRBV6-5 to TRBJ1-5; the D is unclear. The clonotype originates from a person aged 18-60 years who received the Ad26.COV2.S COVID-19 vaccine or a placebo. Here the sequenced sample was peripheral blood, taken in a trial of Ad26.COV2.S vaccine versus placebo. Here the CDR3 reads CASSYSAHSNQPQHF. The CDR3 DNA reads as TGTGCCAGCAGTTACTCCGCTCATAGCAATCAGCCCCAGCATTTT.